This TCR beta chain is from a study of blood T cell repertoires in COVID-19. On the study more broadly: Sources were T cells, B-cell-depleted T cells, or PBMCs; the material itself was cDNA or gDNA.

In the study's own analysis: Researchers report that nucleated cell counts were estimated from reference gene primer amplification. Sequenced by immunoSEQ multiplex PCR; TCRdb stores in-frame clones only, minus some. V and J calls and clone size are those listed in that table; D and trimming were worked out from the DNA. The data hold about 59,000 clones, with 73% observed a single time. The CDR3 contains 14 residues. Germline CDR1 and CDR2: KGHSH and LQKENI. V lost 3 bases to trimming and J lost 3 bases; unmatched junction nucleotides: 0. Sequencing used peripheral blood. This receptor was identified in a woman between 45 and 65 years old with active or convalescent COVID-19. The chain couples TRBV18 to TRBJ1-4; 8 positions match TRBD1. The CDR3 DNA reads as TGTGCCAGCTCACCGACAGGGGCTAATGAAAAACTGTTTTTT. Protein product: CASSPTGANEKLFF.